The source of this TCR beta chain is a study of blood T cell repertoires in COVID-19. Background on the study: Samples of COVID-19 (acute and convalescent) were obtained from the United States, Italy and Spain. T cells, B-cell-depleted T cells, or PBMCs provided the cDNA or gDNA that served as material.

Germline CDR1 SGHAT, CDR2 FQNNGV. The CDR3 spans 16 residues. The V and J ends lost 5 bases and 0 bases respectively, with 11 bases between them. Original handling: Reference gene primers were amplified, and this amplification served to estimate nucleated cell counts. Repertoires were generated with immunoSEQ multiplex PCR, while TCRdb's copy carries only in-frame clones and drops some. V and J calls and clone size are those listed in that table; D and trimming were worked out from the DNA. The sample includes about 120,000 clones, about nine tenths of them seen just once. The sequencing input was peripheral blood. This chain joins TRBV11-2 and TRBJ1-6, with D possibly matching TRBD1 (6 bases). The receptor's source is a human donor with active COVID-19. The donor label of this sample is uncertain. CDR3 residues: CASSRRGHSYNSPLHF. The CDR3 nucleotides read TGTGCCAGCAGCCGCAGGGGCCACTCCTATAATTCACCCCTCCACTTT.